This passage covers 30 T cell receptor beta chains from one sample sequenced in a study of blood T cell repertoires in COVID-19. Sequencing used immunoSEQ multiplex PCR; TCRdb keeps in-frame clones, though not all of them. The repertoire includes over 110,000 clones, around 84% of them detected once, and about a tenth sits in the top ten. The source material was peripheral blood. The receptors derive from a man in his 60s with active or convalescent COVID-19.

This clone occurred once. The gene calls are TRBV6-6 and TRBJ1-4; 11 positions match TRBD1. The CDR3 consists of 14 residues. Unmatched junction bases numbered 5, after V lost 6 bases and J lost 8 bases. CDR1 and CDR2 (germline): MNHNY, SVGAGI (reference sequence). For the CDR3, the DNA is TGTGCCAGCAGCTGGACAGGGGGCGAAGAAAAACTGTTTTTT. Protein sequence: CASSWTGGEEKLFF.

The genes are TRBV25-1 and TRBJ1-4; D unresolved. CDR1 is MGHDK and CDR2 is SYGVNS in the germline V gene. Trimming left V 4 bases short and J 8 bases short, with 8 bases between. The CDR3 totals 12 residues. The CDR3 loop reads CASSAGGEKLFF. As DNA, the CDR3 is TGTGCCAGCAGTGCCGGAGGAGAAAAACTGTTTTTT.

CDR3 sequence reads: CASTQGRYGYTF. CDR3 nucleotides: TGTGCCAGCACGCAGGGTCGCTATGGCTACACCTTC. V and J are TRBV28 and TRBJ1-2; possible D gene TRBD1, 5 bases. The CDR3 has 12 residues. V gave up 7 bases and J gave up 4 bases, with 10 bases separating them. Germline CDR1 reads MDHEN; CDR2 reads SYDVKM.

This chain uses TRBV7-2 with TRBJ1-2, with TRBD1 identical over 7 bases. From germline, CDR1 is SGHTA and CDR2 FQGNSA. CDR3 length: 14 amino acids. V lost 4 bases to trimming and J lost 5 bases; unmatched junction nucleotides: 7. The CDR3 DNA is TGTGCCAGCAGCTCGCCGGGACAGCGTTATGGCTACACCTTC. Encoded protein: CASSSPGQRYGYTF.

This clone was counted only a few times. The sample carries other DNA sequences with the same CDR3. J is TRBJ2-7 and V is TRBV4-1; 9 bases are a match to TRBD2. The CDR3 is made up of 16 amino acids. Germline CDR1 is MGHRA and CDR2 is YSYEKL. V gave up 0 bases and J gave up 1 base; unmatched junction bases: 4. The CDR3 is CASSQDPAGGSYEQYF. In nucleotides, the CDR3 is TGCGCCAGCAGCCAAGATCCAGCGGGGGGTTCCTACGAGCAGTACTTC.

The DNA of the CDR3 is TGTGCCAGCAGCCCAGGGTCCGGAGATGGGCCCCAGCATTTT. Translated: CASSPGSGDGPQHF. The chain employs TRBV7-6 and TRBJ1-5, with D possibly being TRBD1 (5 bases). The CDR3 runs to 14 residues. CDR1 SGHVS and CDR2 FNYEAQ come from the germline V gene. Deletions cut 5 bases from V and 9 bases from J, with 17 bases between.

The rearrangement uses TRBV6-5 and TRBJ1-1, with D maybe TRBD1 (6 bases). The length of the CDR3 is 16 residues. Germline V CDR1 and CDR2: MNHEY, SVGAGI. V was shortened by 1 base and J by 2 bases, with 14 bases between the two germline ends. In DNA form, the CDR3 reads TGTGCCAGCAGTTACTTGTCGATGGGGGCTAACACTGAAGCTTTCTTT. Translated: CASSYLSMGANTEAFF.

The rearrangement uses TRBV7-9 and TRBJ1-5, with 12 nucleotides matching TRBD1. This CDR3 is 14 amino acids long. Germline-derived CDR1 and CDR2 are SEHNR and FQNEAQ (reference sequence). V gave up 4 bases and J gave up 10 bases; unmatched junction bases: 5. CDR3 in amino acids: CASSSGQGARPQHF. The CDR3 bases are TGTGCCAGCAGCTCGGGACAGGGGGCCCGTCCCCAGCATTTT.

This clone was counted many times. V is TRBV27 and J is TRBJ2-4; D is uncertain. The CDR3 contains 14 residues. CDR1 is MNHEY, CDR2 SMNVEV, per germline (reference sequence). Trimming cost V 4 bases and J 0 bases, with 7 bases left between them. The DNA of the CDR3 is TGTGCCAGCAGTTCTGTACTAGCCAAAAACATTCAGTACTTC. Its protein product is CASSSVLAKNIQYF.

As for this clone: This CDR3 is also generated by other DNA sequences in the sample. J is TRBJ2-5 and V is TRBV19; the D gene is possibly TRBD2 (5 bases). This CDR3 is built from 13 residues. Germline V lookup: CDR1 LNHDA, CDR2 SQIVND (reference sequence). V lost 3 bases and J 1 base, leaving 6 bases between the germline ends. As DNA, the CDR3 is TGTGCCAGTAGTATGGCGGGCCAAGAGACCCAGTACTTC. Translating gives CASSMAGQETQYF.

The chain joins TRBV4-1 to TRBJ1-1; D is ambiguous. V gave up 4 bases and J gave up 0 bases, with 9 bases separating them. Germline loops: CDR1 MGHRA, CDR2 YSYEKL. The CDR3 is made up of 14 amino acids. CDR3 loop: CASSLSTVNTEAFF. The DNA for the CDR3 is TGCGCCAGCAGCCTATCCACGGTGAACACTGAAGCTTTCTTT.

The chain employs TRBV6-5 and TRBJ1-4; 9 bases match TRBD1. This CDR3 contains 13 residues. The V and J ends lost 11 bases and 8 bases, in that order; junction bases with no gene match: 9. Per germline, CDR1 MNHEY and CDR2 SVGAGI. The CDR3 protein is CAGSRDRDEKLFF. In DNA form, the CDR3 reads TGTGCCGGCTCGAGGGACAGGGACGAAAAACTGTTTTTT.

V is TRBV5-1 and J is TRBJ2-2; 7 nucleotides line up with TRBD1. Per the germline V gene, CDR1 is SGHRS and CDR2 is YFSETQ. V was clipped by 2 bases and J by 1 base; unmatched bases: 2. CDR3 length equals 15 residues. The CDR3, as DNA: TGCGCCAGCAGCTTTGGACAGGTGAACACCGGGGAGCTGTTTTTT. It codes for CASSFGQVNTGELFF.

The rearrangement links TRBV27 to TRBJ2-2, with D possibly TRBD2 on 5 matching bases. The CDR3 consists of 15 residues. Germline V gene lookup returns CDR1 MNHEY and CDR2 SMNVEV (reference sequence). Between the trimmed V and J ends, which lost 2 bases and 4 bases, there was a span of 11 bases. The CDR3 nucleotides read TGTGCCAGCAGTTTAGAGGGCCGTGGCACCGGGGAGCTGTTTTTT. It specifies CASSLEGRGTGELFF.

This clone turned up a few times. V gene TRBV19 combines with J gene TRBJ2-2; the D gene is possibly TRBD2 (6 bases). This CDR3 spans 14 amino acids. Trimming shortened V by 6 bases and J by 6 bases, and 14 bases separated the two germline ends. Per germline, CDR1 LNHDA and CDR2 SQIVND (reference sequence). CDR3 sequence: CASREGSMAGELFF. CDR3 nucleotide sequence: TGTGCCAGTAGGGAGGGGTCGATGGCCGGGGAGCTGTTTTTT.

The J gene is TRBJ1-5, the V gene TRBV7-2, with D uncertain. There are 13 residues in the CDR3. CDR1 and CDR2 (germline): SGHTA, FQGNSA. Trimming shortened V by 0 bases and J by 4 bases, and 4 bases separated the two germline ends. The CDR3 bases are TGTGCCAGCAGCTTAGCAGAGAATCAGCCCCAGCATTTT. Amino acid sequence: CASSLAENQPQHF.

The chain has TRBV27 and TRBJ2-6, with 9 bases identical to TRBD2. V shed 6 bases, J shed 0 bases, and the junction held 9 bases outside the gene matches. This CDR3 spans 18 amino acids. Germline V lookup: CDR1 MNHEY, CDR2 SMNVEV (reference sequence). For the CDR3, the DNA is TGTGCCAGCAGAATGACTAGCGGTGAATCCTCTGGGGCCAACGTCCTGACTTTC. This encodes CASRMTSGESSGANVLTF.

V and J are TRBV7-9 and TRBJ2-1; 13 nucleotides align to TRBD2. The germline V gene encodes CDR1 SEHNR and CDR2 FQNEAQ (reference sequence). The CDR3 sequence is 15 residues long. V shed 6 bases, J shed 7 bases, and the junction held 6 bases outside the gene matches. For the CDR3, the DNA is TGTGCCAGCAGATACGGGACTAGCGGGATTAATGAGCAGTTCTTC. It codes for CASRYGTSGINEQFF.

The chain is built from TRBV7-2 and TRBJ2-2; D gene unclear. Trimming cost V 1 base and J 4 bases, with 10 bases left between them. The CDR3 runs 15 residues. Germline CDR1 reads SGHTA; CDR2 reads FQGNSA. CDR3 protein: CASSLVASPTGELFF. The CDR3 DNA reads TGTGCCAGCAGCTTAGTAGCTAGTCCCACCGGGGAGCTGTTTTTT.

The chain links TRBV27 to TRBJ1-1, with D maybe TRBD1 (6 bases). CDR3 length equals 17 residues. The germline V gene encodes CDR1 MNHEY and CDR2 SMNVEV (reference sequence). V lost 5 bases to trimming and J lost 4 bases, with 23 bases between them. In DNA form, the CDR3 reads TGTGCCAGCAGTAACTTTGTAAGACAGGAATCGGGCACTGAAGCTTTCTTT. Translating it yields CASSNFVRQESGTEAFF.

Many counts were recorded for this clone. DNA for the CDR3: TGTGCCAGCAGCCCAGAGTTAGCGGTAGCCAAAAACATTCAGTACTTC. Its translation: CASSPELAVAKNIQYF. This chain links TRBV5-8 with TRBJ2-4, with TRBD2 as a possible D gene (6 bases). The CDR3 totals 16 residues. Germline assignment: CDR1 SGHTS and CDR2 YDEGEE. Trimming removed 4 bases at V and 0 bases at J, with 14 bases between.

J is TRBJ1-3 and V is TRBV19, with 8 bases aligning to TRBD1. The length of the CDR3 is 16 residues. Germline V gene data show CDR1 as LNHDA and CDR2 as SQIVND (reference sequence). The V segment lost 2 bases and the J segment 1 base; nucleotides outside the gene matches: 4. The CDR3 protein is CASSIQGAASGNTIYF. The CDR3 DNA is TGTGCCAGTAGTATACAGGGGGCGGCATCTGGAAACACCATATATTTT.

This chain connects TRBV7-2 to TRBJ2-7; 8 bases match TRBD2. CDR1 is SGHTA, CDR2 FQGNSA, per germline. J was trimmed by 6 bases and V by 5 bases; bases with no gene match: 12. This CDR3 comprises 15 residues. CDR3 nucleotides: TGTGCCAGCAGCCCGGGACTAGTTTTCGTAGGCGAGCAGTACTTC. Its protein is CASSPGLVFVGEQYF.

CDR3 coding DNA: TGTGCCAGCAGCCAAGTGTTAGCGGAGCAGTTCTTC. Amino acids: CASSQVLAEQFF. This chain connects TRBV3-1 (or the pseudogene TRBV3-2) to TRBJ2-1; D perhaps matches TRBD2 (5 bases). The ends were cut back, 1 base at V and 10 bases at J, with 8 bases in the middle. This CDR3 has 12 amino acids. Germline loops: CDR1 LGHDT, CDR2 YNNKEL (reference sequence).

This clone was observed once. V gene TRBV9 combines with J gene TRBJ2-2; 10 bases align to TRBD1. Germline values: CDR1 SGDLS, CDR2 YYNGEE. J was trimmed by 4 bases and V by 0 bases; bases with no gene match: 6. There are 17 residues in the CDR3. The CDR3 loop reads CASSVVSGQGGTGELFF. The DNA for the CDR3 is TGTGCCAGCAGCGTAGTATCCGGACAGGGGGGCACCGGGGAGCTGTTTTTT.

A few counts support this clone. The chain couples TRBV19 to TRBJ1-5; 10 bases map to TRBD1. V was clipped by 10 bases and J by 6 bases; unmatched bases: 9. Germline V gives CDR1 LNHDA, CDR2 SQIVND (reference sequence). The CDR3 contains 14 residues. The CDR3 DNA follows: TGTGCCACCGAGGGACAGGGGTCTAGTCAGCCCCAGCATTTT. Its protein product is CATEGQGSSQPQHF.

The genes are TRBV29-1 and TRBJ1-4; 7 bases align to TRBD1. The CDR3 consists of 12 residues. J gave up 7 bases and V 6 bases, and 5 bases lay outside the gene matches. Germline V gene lookup returns CDR1 SQVTM and CDR2 ANQGSEA. In nucleotides, the CDR3 is TGCAGCGTGGCAGACAGGGTTGAAAAACTGTTTTTT. Translation gives CSVADRVEKLFF.

The rearrangement joins TRBV3-1 (or the pseudogene TRBV3-2) to TRBJ1-5; D is undetermined. The germline V gene encodes CDR1 LGHDT and CDR2 YNNKEL (reference sequence). The CDR3 consists of 12 residues. V lost 3 bases and J lost 4, with 4 bases in between. This CDR3 is CASSHENQPQHF. The CDR3 DNA follows: TGTGCCAGCAGCCATGAGAATCAGCCCCAGCATTTT.

This chain links TRBV13 with TRBJ2-1; 9 bases align to TRBD1. The CDR3 covers 15 residues. Germline loops: CDR1 PRHDT, CDR2 FYEKMQ (reference sequence). The trim removed 5 bases at V and 8 bases at J, leaving 10 bases unmatched. The CDR3 spells CASSPTGGGSDEQFF. The DNA of the CDR3 is TGTGCCAGCAGCCCGACAGGGGGTGGTTCTGATGAGCAGTTCTTC.

With respect to this clone: The sample carries other DNA sequences with the same CDR3. J is TRBJ1-5 and V is TRBV2, with D unresolved. Germline V lookup: CDR1 SNHLY, CDR2 FYNNEI. CDR3 size: 13 residues. Trimming cost V 1 base and J 7 bases, with 8 bases left between them. The CDR3 bases are TGTGCCAGCAGTGAAGGGCGCAGGCAGCCCCAGCATTTT. It is translated as CASSEGRRQPQHF.